This T cell receptor (beta chain) was documented in a study of CD8 T cells in Susac syndrome (dated by TCRdb to about 2019). Study-wide context: Repertoire sequencing was used to test whether CD8+ T cell activation and differentiation in Susac syndrome was antigen driven. Study-level results and caveats: The TCR sequencing and HLA analysis was acknowledged to have included a relatively small number of individuals.

The germline V gene supplies CDR1 SGHRS and CDR2 YFSETQ. V gives up 7 bases and J gives up 4 bases, and the segment between their germline ends measures 16 bases. The CDR3 sequence holds 14 residues, the cysteine and phenylalanine included. The read is trimmed to its CDR3 DNA, 42 bases read in frame from base 1. RNA was extracted using the RNeasy kit, and roughly 0.5 to 1 microgram was reverse transcribed with random hexamers. The immunoSEQ multiplex PCR assay, covering 54 Vbeta and 13 Jbeta segments, was used to amplify TCR beta CDR3 regions. To correct PCR amplification bias, a synthetic template baseline was used for both primer optimization and computational correction. Concerning the study's data processing: Reads were annotated to V, D and J genes according to IMGT and were analyzed with immunoSEQ Analyzer, with only productive sequences retained. To calculate clonality, Shannon entropy was normalized by log2 of the number of productive unique sequences and then subtracted from one. For each patient and control, public and private clones were evaluated within the 100 most prevalent clones. Susac-specific clones were defined as absent from healthy and MS cohorts, some 1,000 published viral clones and other ImmuneACCESS disease sequences. TCRdb reprocessed the public reads (quality trimming at Q25 with fastp, clone calling with MiXCR) and kept in-frame beta chains. Each entry is one CDR3 protein sequence, shown with its most common DNA and genes. The V and J calls come from TCRdb's annotation, not from the publication. This sample gives a few hundred thousand distinct CDR3 sequences in total; 95% of them show up just once. The top ten clonotypes cover roughly 0.1% of the sample.

High-throughput TCR beta sequencing profiled peripheral blood CD8+ and CD4+ T cells from healthy donors, Susac syndrome patients and multiple sclerosis patients. Treatment-naive patients with stable or active relapsing-remitting disease fulfilling revised McDonald criteria were used as multiple sclerosis controls. CD8+ TEMRA cells were enriched by FACS, while bulk CD8+ and CD4+ T cells were purified by magnetic negative isolation. Blood was collected in EDTA tubes and processed within 24 hours, with PBMCs isolated through density gradient centrifugation. PBMCs destined for TCR sequencing were cryopreserved in liquid nitrogen and later thawed in a 37 °C water bath. The sorted or isolated CD4+, CD8+ and CD8+ TEMRA cells reached a purity of at least 90%. Turning to this clonotype: Its antigen is unknown. Base qualities were left out, and no much larger clone turns up one base away.

Material: CD4+ T cells from PBMCs. This clonotype originated in a human donor with multiple sclerosis. This chain joins TRBV5-1 to TRBJ2-3, with an unclear D gene assignment. The sequenced DNA is TGCGCCAGCGCACCGGGCTCGGTAGCAGATACGCAGTATTTT. Its coded protein is CASAPGSVADTQYF.